Reported below is one T cell receptor (beta chain). This clonotype is assessed as medium-sized (0.01 to 0.1%). Its antigen specificity is not known. Within one base of it there is no much larger clone, and no base qualities were kept. TCRdb lists the instrument as Illumina MiSeq. Multiplex PCR with BIOMED2 TRB-A/B primer pools was used to amplify TRB rearrangements. Illumina-compatible adapters and 7-nucleotide sample barcodes were added to the amplicons in two consecutive PCRs. Phusion HS II polymerase was used for all library PCRs. The amplicons were purified from gel with the NucleoSpin Gel and PCR Clean-up kit, measured on Qubit, and combined at 4 to 4.5 nM. Amplicon pool quality was checked on an Agilent 2100 Bioanalyzer before Illumina next-generation sequencing. From the authors' description of their analysis: Annotation of TRB rearrangements was performed with MiXCR 3.0.8 using the default MiXCR reference library. Non-productive reads and sequences with fewer than 2 reads were excluded, and each unique CDR3 nucleotide sequence counted as one clone. Clonality, diversity, richness and V-J gene usage were computed in R 3.5.1. GLIPH2 was used for TCR clustering by CDR3 similarity, and generation probabilities were calculated by OLGA. GLIPH2 clusters were kept only if they contained at least four unique TCR clonotypes found in at least three individuals. TCRdb redid the processing of the public reads, applying fastp at Q25 and MiXCR, and retained in-frame beta chains. Identical CDR3 protein sequences are pooled into one entry, listed with their most common genes and DNA. TCRdb's processing, not the authors', yielded these V and J calls. The sample profile shows roughly 5,800 distinct CDR3 sequences; approximately 26% of them were found once. Around 11% of the sample rests with the top ten.

Trimmed from V: 0 bases; trimmed from J: 3 bases; junction bases lacking a gene match: 7. CDR1 and CDR2 are drawn from the germline V gene: SGHDT, YYEEEE. The CDR3 runs 16 amino acids, cysteine and phenylalanine included. Of all the DNA, just the CDR3 is kept, 48 bases in frame from base 1. The data were obtained in a study of T and B cells in COVID-19 patients (dated by TCRdb to the early 2020s). About the investigation overall: In this study, adaptive immunity was profiled in COVID-19 patients who either had active infection or had recovered, using TRB and IGH repertoire sequencing of peripheral blood. The recovered cohort had a median age of 34 years, compared with around 70 years in the active-infection cohort. Over 7 million TCR sequences were analysed from a TCR and BCR sequence repository that comprised 37 patients and around 70 time points. As many as 9 follow-up blood samples were taken per patient, and some of the samples covered different disease stages within the same individual. A couple of patients were included in both the recovered and active cohorts because samples were available from active disease and after recovery. Comorbidities linked to unfavorable COVID-19 outcome were present in about 90% of the 20 patients in the active-infection cohort. An age-matched reference group of about 40 healthy donors negative for COVID-19 antibodies was used as the comparison for repertoire analyses. A recovered cohort was made up of 19 patients contributing roughly 20 samples, mostly after mild to moderate COVID-19 managed as outpatients. In the active-infection cohort, about 65% of the 20 patients were critically ill and required mechanical ventilation or ECMO. General study outcomes and caveats: The recovered cohort had 2,000 to 3,000 exclusive TCR clusters, including about 34 low-pGen clusters. TRB repertoires were found to be highly clonal in active COVID-19, whereas diversity and richness at recovery were found to rise above healthy donor levels. Prospective validation of the reported TCR clusters was stated to be required before clinical use. The cohort was considered too small for HLA contributions to COVID-19 susceptibility or severity to be assessed. In patients with COVID-19, the usage of TRBV/TRBJ genes was reported to be strongly skewed. Few blood samples were available from mildly ill patients while symptoms were present, and early samples from severe cases were likewise scarce. Specific T cell subsets (CD4+/Treg/CD8+) and sorted SARS-CoV-2-responsive or tetramer+ T cells had not yet been sequenced, with those experiments still ongoing.

TRB repertoires were amplified using roughly 230-550 ng of genomic DNA isolated from blood. Recombination connected TRBV5-6 to TRBJ2-7, and 9 bases in between align with TRBD2. The TCR was taken from a human donor with active COVID-19. Sample: blood. This receptor carries the CDR3 CASSLGTGSGSYEQYF. The sequenced DNA is TGTGCCAGCAGCTTGGGTACGGGTAGCGGGAGCTACGAGCAGTACTTC. The CDR3, completed at both ends by the reference TRBV5-6 and TRBJ2-7 genes, gives the full variable domain DAGVTQSPTHLIKTRGQQVTLRCSPKSGHDTVSWYQQALGQGPQFIFQYYEEEERQRGNFPDRFSGHQFPNYSSELNVNALLLGDSALYLCASSLGTGSGSYEQYFGPGTRLTVT.